These T cell receptor beta chains were read from a single sample in a study of cytomegalovirus exposure and HLA in healthy donors. Profiling relied on immunoSEQ multiplex PCR, and the TCRdb table lists in-frame clones only, not all of them. The data contain about 200,000 clones, around 87% of them seen just once; the ten biggest clones take up over 1%. Sequenced sample: PBMCs. The source of these receptors is a man aged 25 to 45 in good health and CMV-seronegative. The CDR3 runs from the conserved cysteine through the conserved F or W. D genes are given only for firm matches. Part of the rows lack a size; the others show once, few, many or a class for expanded clones.

clone size	D gene	V gene	J gene	CDR3 DNA	CDR3 protein
.	TRBD2	TRBV27	TRBJ2-7	TGTGCCAGCAGTTCCGGGACTAGCGGATACGAGCAGTACTTC	CASSSGTSGYEQYF
.	.	TRBV28	TRBJ1-4	TGTGCCAGCTGGCGGGGGGGCGAGGGGCAAAAACTGTTTTTT	CASWRGGEGQKLFF
.	TRBD1	TRBV28	TRBJ1-1	TGTGCCAGCAGTTCGGAAACAGGGGAGTTTATAGGGCTCCTATGGAACACTGAAGCTTTCTTT	CASSSETGEFIGLLWNTEAFF
.	.	TRBV7-9	TRBJ1-1	TGTGCCAGCAGCCCACGGGGGGATCGGAACACTGAAGCTTTCTTT	CASSPRGDRNTEAFF
once	.	TRBV6-1	TRBJ2-2	TGTGCCAGCAGTGAAGGGCCGCACACCGGGGAGCTGTTTTTT	CASSEGPHTGELFF
.	.	TRBV4-3	TRBJ2-7	TGCGCCAGCAGCCAAGATGGTCTACCCTACGAGCAGTACTTC	CASSQDGLPYEQYF
few	.	TRBV4-2	TRBJ1-2	TGTGCCAGCAGCCAACCCCAAGGGGAAGGGAACTATGGCTACACCTTC	CASSQPQGEGNYGYTF
.	TRBD1	TRBV6-1	TRBJ2-3	TGTGCCAGCAGTGAAGCGCTGGGACAGGGGGCAGATACGCAGTATTTT	CASSEALGQGADTQYF
.	TRBD2	TRBV4-1	TRBJ2-3	TGCGCCAGCAGCCAAGCGGGGGGGGAGTCAGATACGCAGTATTTT	CASSQAGGESDTQYF
.	TRBD2	TRBV4-2	TRBJ2-1	TGTGCCAGCAGCCAGGAAAGCGGGAGGGGGGATGAGCAGTTCTTC	CASSQESGRGDEQFF
.	TRBD1	TRBV5-1	TRBJ2-7	TGCGCCAGCAGCTTGAGGGGACAGGGGATGTACGAGCAGTACTTC	CASSLRGQGMYEQYF
.	TRBD1	TRBV7-9	TRBJ1-4	TGTGCCAGCAGCCCAACAGGGGGGAATGAAAAACTGTTTTTT	CASSPTGGNEKLFF
.	.	TRBV29-1	TRBJ1-1	TGCAGCGTTCTGGGGGCGCCGACTGAAGCTTTCTTT	CSVLGAPTEAFF
.	TRBD1	TRBV7-9	TRBJ2-3	TGTGCCAGCAGCTTAGTCTGGGCCCGGGACAGGGTCTCCGATACGCAGTATTTT	CASSLVWARDRVSDTQYF
.	.	TRBV10-3	TRBJ1-6	TGTGCCATCAGTGAGACAGGGTTAGGATCACCCCTCCACTTT	CAISETGLGSPLHF
.	TRBD1	TRBV27	TRBJ1-1	TGTGCCAGCAGTCCGTTCCGGGACAGTTCGACTGAAGCTTTCTTT	CASSPFRDSSTEAFF
.	.	TRBV6-5	TRBJ1-5	TGTGCCAGCAGTTCCAGTACAGGGCCCCGGGAGCCCCAGCATTTT	CASSSSTGPREPQHF
.	.	TRBV7-9	TRBJ2-5	TGTGCCAGCAGCCCAGTAGGGGGGGTACAAGAGACCCAGTACTTC	CASSPVGGVQETQYF
.	TRBD2	TRBV7-9	TRBJ2-1	TGTGCCAGCAGCCAACCAGGACTAGCGGGAAACAATGAGCAGTTCTTC	CASSQPGLAGNNEQFF
few	.	TRBV5-1	TRBJ2-4	TGCGCCAGCAGCGTGACCCCGGCCGGGAACATTCAGTACTTC	CASSVTPAGNIQYF
.	.	TRBV6-1	TRBJ2-1	TGTGCCAGCAGTGACTTGGGGGCGACGCCAGGAAATGAGCAGTTCTTC	CASSDLGATPGNEQFF
.	.	TRBV19	TRBJ1-1	TGTGCCAGTAGTATCCGAGGGGGGGTGAACACTGAAGCTTTCTTT	CASSIRGGVNTEAFF
.	.	TRBV13	TRBJ1-4	TGTGCCAGCAGGGCGGCGGCCGACCCAACTAATGAAAAACTGTTTTTT	CASRAAADPTNEKLFF
.	.	TRBV25-1	TRBJ1-1	TGTGCCAGCAGTGAATACCCAGAGACGGGGATGAACACTGAAGCTTTCTTT	CASSEYPETGMNTEAFF
once	TRBD2	TRBV7-6	TRBJ2-1	TGTGCCAGCAGCTTGGACGGGGGGAATGAGCAGTTCTTC	CASSLDGGNEQFF
.	.	TRBV12-2	TRBJ2-4	TGTGCAAGTCGCTTATTAGTGTGGAGACAGGGGGCCGAATTGGCGGCGGAAAACATTCAGTACTTC	CASRLLVWRQGAELAAENIQYF
.	TRBD2	TRBV7-2	TRBJ2-3	TGTGCCAGCAGCTTAGCGGGGGGGACCACAGATACGCAGTATTTT	CASSLAGGTTDTQYF
.	.	TRBV6-7	TRBJ2-7	TGTGCTCAATCGAACAGCGGCTGGCCTAGGCGAGGGTACGAGCAGTACTTC	CAQSNSGWPRRGYEQYF
.	.	TRBV7-9	TRBJ1-3	TGTGCCTTCAGACAGGCGAGCTCTGGAAACACCATATATTTT	CAFRQASSGNTIYF
.	.	TRBV7-9	TRBJ1-4	TGTGCCAGCAGCTTAGGCGCAGGGAATGAAAAACTGTTTTTT	CASSLGAGNEKLFF
once	TRBD1	TRBV4-1	TRBJ2-1	TGCGCCAGCAGCCAAGCACAGGGGTATGAGCAGTTCTTC	CASSQAQGYEQFF